The 29 T cell receptor beta chains listed next were all sequenced from one sample in a study of HIV-infected patients and healthy controls. Reverse transcription used approximately 500 ng RNA and constant-region primers for alpha and beta. Separate chain-specific third strand synthesis with multiplexing indices produced the alpha and beta libraries. TCRdb reprocessed the 5' RACE reads via MiXCR and lists one record per CDR3 protein. This repertoire shows tens of thousands of distinct CDR3 sequences, approximately 9% found once; its top ten account for 4%. The repertoire came from unfractionated whole blood and reflected all unsorted peripheral T cells. What was sequenced was blood. Receptors were obtained from an adult in good health.

Only a few counts were recorded for this clonotype. This chain uses TRBV12-3 or TRBV12-4 with TRBJ1-5, with D maybe TRBD1 (5 bases). This CDR3 region has 15 residues. Trimming left V 3 bases short and J 1 base short, with 10 bases between. The DNA of the CDR3 is TGTGCCAGCAGTTTTTCAGGGTACAGCAATCAGCCCCAGCATTTT. As protein: CASSFSGYSNQPQHF.

This clonotype has just a few counts. The chain couples TRBV5-1 to TRBJ2-1; the D gene is possibly TRBD2 (6 bases). V was shortened by 4 bases and J by 7 bases, with 15 bases between the two germline ends. Germline loops: CDR1 SGHRS, CDR2 YFSETQ. The CDR3 has 14 residues. This CDR3 is CASSLGTFTNEQFF. The CDR3 nucleotides are TGCGCCAGCAGCCTTGGGACTTTCACTAATGAGCAGTTCTTC.

This clonotype came up many times. This chain uses TRBV10-3 with TRBJ2-1, with D perhaps TRBD1 or TRBD2 (6 bases each). The CDR3 has 14 amino acids. V was cut by 6 bases and J by 6 bases, with 15 bases left in between. The germline V gene encodes CDR1 ENHRY and CDR2 SYGVKD. The CDR3 bases are TGTGCCATCAGGGAGGGGGAAGAGTTCAATGAGCAGTTCTTC. The encoded protein is CAIREGEEFNEQFF.

The chain carries TRBV2 and TRBJ1-4; no firm D call. This CDR3 comprises 16 residues. Trimming left V 9 bases short and J 0 bases short, with 17 bases between. The germline V gene has CDR1 SNHLY and CDR2 FYNNEI. The CDR3 is CARGGGGRATNEKLFF. For the CDR3, the DNA is TGTGCCAGGGGAGGCGGAGGGCGTGCAACTAATGAAAAACTGTTTTTT.

This clonotype was found many times. DNA of the CDR3: TGTGCCACCTCAATCACTCTCCCCCATCAGCCCCAGCATTTT. Translated, it gives CATSITLPHQPQHF. This sequence joins TRBV6-6 and TRBJ1-5; D not resolved. The germline V gene has CDR1 MNHNY and CDR2 SVGAGI (reference sequence). The V and J ends lost 10 bases and 5 bases respectively, with 18 bases between them. The CDR3 is 14 residues long.

The chain couples TRBV7-2 to TRBJ2-3, with D tentatively TRBD1 (6 bases). There are 14 residues in the CDR3. Between the trimmed V and J ends, which lost 2 bases and 2 bases, there was a span of 8 bases. Looked up from germline, CDR1 is SGHTA and CDR2 is FQGNSA. CDR3 amino acids: CASSLYRDTDTQYF. CDR3 bases: TGTGCCAGCAGCTTATACAGGGACACAGATACGCAGTATTTT.

Ten or more counts support this clonotype. V is TRBV20-1 and J is TRBJ2-7, with D possibly TRBD2 on 6 matching bases. Germline V gene lookup returns CDR1 DFQATT and CDR2 SNEGSKA (reference sequence). The V gene lost 6 bases and the J gene lost 6 bases, with 21 bases spanning the gap. This CDR3 has 14 amino acids. The CDR3 is CSAPRLEVRGEQYF. CDR3 DNA sequence: TGCAGTGCACCGAGACTAGAAGTGCGAGGCGAGCAGTACTTC.

This clonotype was counted many times. This chain links TRBV7-8 with TRBJ2-6; possible D gene TRBD1, 6 bases. CDR3 length equals 16 residues. Germline V CDR1 and CDR2: SGHVS, FQNEAQ. Trimming took off 4 bases at V and 4 bases at J, with 14 bases between the two ends. CDR3 region: CASSSDGQGGANVLTF. Written as DNA, the CDR3 is TGTGCCAGCAGCTCTGACGGCCAGGGGGGGGCCAACGTCCTGACTTTC.

This clonotype was picked up many times. The genes are TRBV30 and TRBJ1-1; D unclear. The V end lost 3 bases, the J end lost 5 bases, and 4 bases lay between the germline ends. Germline CDR1 and CDR2: GTSNPN and SVGIG (reference sequence). The CDR3 is 10 residues long. In DNA, the CDR3 is TGTGCCTGGAGGGGGACTGAAGCTTTCTTT. It codes for CAWRGTEAFF.

In its sample, this clonotype was seen many times. The genes are TRBV6-2 or TRBV6-3 and TRBJ2-1, with TRBD2 matching over 10 bases. The germline CDR1 and CDR2 sequences are MNHEY and SVGEGT. This CDR3 contains 15 residues. With V trimmed by 6 bases and J by 9 bases, 11 bases remained unmatched. The CDR3 DNA sequence: TGTGCCAGCAGACCCCCCCAGCGGGGGGGCCGTGAGCAGTTCTTC. Translation gives CASRPPQRGGREQFF.

This clonotype was counted many times. V and J are TRBV7-2 and TRBJ1-1; D might be TRBD1 (6 bases). CDR3 length: 15 residues. The germline gives CDR1 SGHTA, CDR2 FQGNSA. Trimming removed 4 bases at V and 3 bases at J, with 15 bases between. CDR3 in amino acids: CASSSRAGADTEAFF. In DNA, the CDR3 is TGTGCCAGCAGCTCTAGAGCGGGGGCGGACACTGAAGCTTTCTTT.

There are many counts of this clonotype. CDR3: CASSPQGETQYF. CDR3 nucleotide sequence: TGTGCCAGCAGTCCACAGGGGGAGACCCAGTACTTC. This chain connects TRBV6-2 or TRBV6-3 to TRBJ2-5; 7 nucleotides agree with TRBD1. Looked up from germline, CDR1 is MNHEY and CDR2 is SVGEGT. This CDR3 contains 12 residues. The ends lost 5 bases at V and 5 bases at J; junction bases unmatched: 2.

This chain links TRBV20-1 with TRBJ2-3, with TRBD2 identical over 13 bases. Germline values: CDR1 DFQATT, CDR2 SNEGSKA (reference sequence). V lost 4 bases to trimming and J lost 14 bases; unmatched junction nucleotides: 3. This CDR3 contains 11 residues. The CDR3 reads CSAIGTSGVYF. CDR3 DNA sequence: TGCAGTGCTATAGGGACTAGCGGGGTGTATTTT.

This clonotype was detected a few times. V gene TRBV9 combines with J gene TRBJ2-3; D is possibly TRBD1 or TRBD2 (6 bases each). V lost 4 bases and J 8 bases, leaving 20 bases between the germline ends. The germline gives CDR1 SGDLS, CDR2 YYNGEE. The CDR3 length is 15 residues. The CDR3 nucleotides are TGTGCCAGCAGCAGTGACACGCTGGGGGGCCGTACGCAGTATTTT. It encodes CASSSDTLGGRTQYF.

The rearrangement uses TRBV5-6 and TRBJ1-2; no clear D. This CDR3 spans 12 amino acids. Trimming shortened V by 2 bases and J by 6 bases, and 8 bases separated the two germline ends. CDR1 and CDR2 (germline): SGHDT, YYEEEE. DNA for the CDR3: TGTGCCAGCAGCTTTTACGGAGATGGCTACACCTTC. Its protein product is CASSFYGDGYTF. Supplemented by reference TRBV5-6 and TRBJ1-2, the full variable domain reads DAGVTQSPTHLIKTRGQQVTLRCSPKSGHDTVSWYQQALGQGPQFIFQYYEEEERQRGNFPDRFSGHQFPNYSSELNVNALLLGDSALYLCASSFYGDGYTFGSGTRLTVV.

Many counts were recorded for this clonotype. The V gene is TRBV18, the J gene TRBJ1-1; the D gene is possibly TRBD1 (6 bases). CDR3 size: 14 residues. Germline V gene data show CDR1 as KGHSH and CDR2 as LQKENI. V lost 3 bases, J lost 7 bases, and 15 bases lay in between. CDR3 bases: TGTGCCAGCTCACCGAGGGGGGGTTGGGATGAAGCTTTCTTT. Amino acid sequence: CASSPRGGWDEAFF.

The table lists this clonotype with many counts. The chain is built from TRBV4-2 and TRBJ1-1; no clear D. This CDR3 spans 14 amino acids. CDR1 is LGHNA, CDR2 YNFKEQ, per germline. V was cut by 8 bases and J by 3 bases, with 16 bases left in between. The CDR3 is CASANQVRDTEAFF. The CDR3 DNA follows: TGTGCCAGCGCTAATCAAGTACGGGACACTGAAGCTTTCTTT.

This clonotype was picked up many times. The J gene is TRBJ2-3, the V gene TRBV6-4; possibly TRBD2 for D (7 bases). Trimming shortened V by 2 bases and J by 2 bases, and 8 bases separated the two germline ends. Germline assignment: CDR1 MRHNA and CDR2 SNTAGT. CDR3 length: 14 residues. The CDR3 DNA reads TGTGCCAGCAGTGACGGGGGGGCCACAGATACGCAGTATTTT. This gives the protein CASSDGGATDTQYF.

By share, this clonotype ranks as medium-sized. This chain connects TRBV2 to TRBJ2-2; maybe TRBD1 (5 bases). Trimming stripped 0 bases from V and 6 bases from J, with 8 bases between. The CDR3 consists of 14 residues. CDR1 is SNHLY, CDR2 FYNNEI, per germline. In DNA form, the CDR3 reads TGTGCCAGCAGTGAAGCGTCCAGGGCCGGGGAGCTGTTTTTT. It encodes CASSEASRAGELFF.

There are many counts of this clonotype. This chain uses TRBV12-3 or TRBV12-4 with TRBJ1-4, with no clear D. The CDR3 extends over 17 amino acids. V was clipped by 2 bases and J by 7 bases, with 20 bases between them. The CDR3 reads CASSLLDMPRAREKLFF. CDR3 DNA: TGTGCCAGCAGTTTACTCGACATGCCCCGTGCTCGTGAAAAACTGTTTTTT.

This clonotype was seen a few times. The chain links TRBV6-5 to TRBJ1-5; D gene uncertain. The V gene's germline CDR1 is MNHEY and CDR2 SVGAGI. The CDR3 loop spans 16 amino acids. The V end lost 2 bases, the J end lost 1 base, and 12 bases lay between the germline ends. The CDR3 nucleotides read TGTGCCAGCAGTTACGCCGAGAGGGTGAGCAATCAGCCCCAGCATTTT. As protein: CASSYAERVSNQPQHF.

This clonotype was found many times. V usage is TRBV4-3 and J usage is TRBJ1-1, with D perhaps matching TRBD1 (5 bases). V lost 3 bases and J lost 7, with 15 bases in between. CDR1 and CDR2 (germline): LGHNA, YSLEER. This CDR3 spans 14 amino acids. This CDR3 reads CASSHDQRGNEAFF. CDR3 bases: TGCGCCAGCAGCCATGACCAAAGGGGTAATGAAGCTTTCTTT.

This chain joins TRBV19 and TRBJ1-4, with D possibly TRBD1 on 6 matching bases. The V end was cut by 5 bases, the J end by 7 bases, with 14 bases between. Looked up from germline, CDR1 is LNHDA and CDR2 is SQIVND (reference sequence). The CDR3 contains 14 residues. The DNA for the CDR3 is TGTGCCAGTAGTGGGACGGGGGGCAGTGAAAAACTGTTTTTT. Its protein product is CASSGTGGSEKLFF.

This clonotype was counted ten times or more. The chain employs TRBV29-1 and TRBJ1-1, with D perhaps matching TRBD1 (6 bases). V was clipped by 4 bases and J by 0 bases, with 18 bases between them. The CDR3 is 16 amino acids. Germline-derived CDR1 and CDR2 are SQVTM and ANQGSEA. As DNA, the CDR3 is TGCAGCGTTGTCAAACAGGGCCTTATCATGAACACTGAAGCTTTCTTT. The encoded protein is CSVVKQGLIMNTEAFF.

This clonotype was detected many times. This rearrangement joins TRBV5-1 to TRBJ2-5, with D possibly TRBD1 on 6 matching bases. Germline values: CDR1 SGHRS, CDR2 YFSETQ. V was trimmed by 4 bases and J by 2 bases, leaving 9 bases between them. The CDR3 contains 13 residues. DNA for the CDR3: TGCGCCAGCAGCCTTGGGACACAAGAGACCCAGTACTTC. This codes for CASSLGTQETQYF. Complete variable domain (other parts from reference TRBV5-1 and TRBJ2-5): KAGVTQTPRYLIKTRGQQVTLSCSPISGHRSVSWYQQTPGQGLQFLFEYFSETQRNKGNFPGRFSGRQFSNSRSEMNVSTLELGDSALYLCASSLGTQETQYFGPGTRLLVL.

In its sample, this clonotype is medium-sized. This chain uses TRBV12-3 or TRBV12-4 with TRBJ1-5; D unclear. V was cut by 5 bases and J by 4 bases, with 9 bases left in between. This CDR3 spans 13 amino acids. The CDR3 protein is CASSRSENQPQHF. The CDR3 coding sequence is TGTGCCAGCAGTAGAAGCGAGAATCAGCCCCAGCATTTT.

The rearrangement links TRBV5-6 to TRBJ2-7; 14 bases match TRBD2. Germline CDR1 and CDR2: SGHDT and YYEEEE. There are 15 residues in the CDR3. Trimming at V came to 4 bases and at J to 2 bases, leaving 2 bases not matched to a gene. DNA for the CDR3: TGTGCCAGCAGCATGGGACTAGCGGGGGCCTACGAGCAGTACTTC. This gives the protein CASSMGLAGAYEQYF.

Many counts were recorded for this clonotype. V gene TRBV9 combines with J gene TRBJ2-7; D may be TRBD2 (6 bases). The V end was cut by 2 bases, the J end by 0 bases, with 9 bases between. The germline CDR1 and CDR2 sequences are SGDLS and YYNGEE. CDR3 length equals 14 residues. The CDR3 sequence: CASSVGGPSYEQYF. Written as DNA, the CDR3 is TGTGCCAGCAGCGTCGGGGGACCCTCCTACGAGCAGTACTTC.

Details on this clonotype: This may come from a read error, since a much larger clone is one base off. V is TRBV2 and J is TRBJ1-1; no definite D call. The CDR3 runs 13 residues. CDR1 and CDR2 from the germline V gene are SNHLY and FYNNEI. CDR3 loop: CVSSEAGRQEAFF. The CDR3 DNA is TGTGTCAGCAGTGAAGCAGGCAGACAAGAAGCTTTCTTT.